A single sample gave rise to the 20 T cell receptor beta chains below, sequenced in a study of shared clonotypes between healthy human individuals. Here immunoSEQ multiplex PCR was the method, and the copy in TCRdb shows in-frame clones only, minus some. The sample shows 2 million to 3 million clones, approximately 94% of them seen only once. The sequenced sample consisted of naive CD4+ T cells from PBMCs. Regarding subset: CD45RA+ positively selected. These receptors came from a man aged 18 to 29 in good health. Some clones in this sample may be carry-over from other donors' samples.

The chain carries TRBV28 and TRBJ2-5, with D tentatively TRBD1 (5 bases). Germline CDR1 reads MDHEN; CDR2 reads SYDVKM. The length of the CDR3 is 12 residues. The V end was cut by 7 bases, the J end by 4 bases, with 10 bases between. The CDR3 bases are TGTGCCAGCACCCGCCAGGGAGAGACCCAGTACTTC. It codes for CASTRQGETQYF.

The chain carries TRBV5-1 and TRBJ2-2; TRBD1 agrees at 12 bases. V dropped 3 bases and J dropped 2; count of bases not matched to a gene: 8. The CDR3 runs to 18 residues. In germline, CDR1 is SGHRS, CDR2 YFSETQ. The CDR3 DNA reads as TGCGCCAGCAGCTCCCGGTTGGGACAGGGGGCTAACACCGGGGAGCTGTTTTTT. It codes for CASSSRLGQGANTGELFF. The variable domain in full, with the rest retrieved from reference TRBV5-1 and TRBJ2-2, is KAGVTQTPRYLIKTRGQQVTLSCSPISGHRSVSWYQQTPGQGLQFLFEYFSETQRNKGNFPGRFSGRQFSNSRSEMNVSTLELGDSALYLCASSSRLGQGANTGELFFGEGSRLTVL.

The chain is built from TRBV10-3 and TRBJ2-2; tentatively, D is TRBD1 (6 bases). This CDR3 is built from 14 residues. In germline, CDR1 is ENHRY, CDR2 SYGVKD. The V and J ends lost 7 bases and 4 bases respectively, with 13 bases between them. Written as DNA, the CDR3 is TGTGCCATCAAGGGTGTAGGGGGCACCGGGGAGCTGTTTTTT. Protein sequence: CAIKGVGGTGELFF.

This clone appeared a single time. This chain connects TRBV7-8 to TRBJ2-4; 14 bases align to TRBD2. J was trimmed by 1 base and V by 5 bases; bases with no gene match: 16. Germline V gives CDR1 SGHVS, CDR2 FQNEAQ. The CDR3 contains 21 residues. CDR3 sequence (DNA): TGTGCCAGCAGCCCAACACGTGCGGGACTAGCGGGAGATGCGGCCAAAAACATTCAGTACTTC. It yields the protein CASSPTRAGLAGDAAKNIQYF.

The V call is TRBV30, the J call TRBJ1-1; 7 bases match TRBD1. Per the germline V gene, CDR1 is GTSNPN and CDR2 is SVGIG (reference sequence). The CDR3 runs to 13 residues. With V trimmed by 1 base and J by 9 bases, 8 bases remained unmatched. DNA for the CDR3: TGTGCCTGGAGTGGCCGACAGGGCCTAAAAGCTTTCTTT. It encodes CAWSGRQGLKAFF. The entire variable domain, with the rest obtained from reference TRBV30 and TRBJ1-1, is as follows: SQTIHQWPATLVQPVGSPLSLECTVEGTSNPNLYWYRQAAGRGLQLLFYSVGIGQISSEVPQNLSASRPQDRQFILSSKKLLLSDSGFYLCAWSGRQGLKAFFGQGTRLTVV.

The genes are TRBV7-8 and TRBJ2-7; D assignment may be TRBD1 or TRBD2 (5 bases each). The V gene lost 1 base and the J gene lost 7 bases, with 17 bases spanning the gap. The CDR3 spans 15 residues. CDR1 SGHVS and CDR2 FQNEAQ come from the germline V gene. DNA for the CDR3: TGTGCCAGCAGCTTAGAGGGACGGAGTGTCGCAGAGCAGTACTTC. Its translation: CASSLEGRSVAEQYF.

V usage is TRBV29-1 and J usage is TRBJ2-2; D is unresolved. CDR1 and CDR2 from the germline V gene are SQVTM and ANQGSEA. The CDR3 consists of 13 residues. V lost 5 bases to trimming and J lost 1 base, with 8 bases between them. The CDR3 loop reads CSVRVMNTGELFF. In nucleotides, the CDR3 is TGCAGCGTTCGGGTCATGAACACCGGGGAGCTGTTTTTT.

The chain is built from TRBV5-1 and TRBJ2-2; D possibly corresponds to TRBD2 (5 bases). The CDR3 contains 16 residues. Trimming left V 4 bases short and J 1 base short, with 14 bases between. From germline, CDR1 is SGHRS and CDR2 YFSETQ. The CDR3 DNA reads as TGCGCCAGCAGCCGAATCGGACGGGGGAACACCGGGGAGCTGTTTTTT. Its translation: CASSRIGRGNTGELFF.

This clone has a single count. The sample contains more than one DNA sequence encoding this CDR3. This chain links TRBV6-5 with TRBJ2-1; TRBD1 agrees at 8 bases. There are 13 residues in the CDR3. Trimming took 5 bases from V and 7 from J; bases not matched to a gene: 4. Germline V gene lookup returns CDR1 MNHEY and CDR2 SVGAGI. The CDR3 region has the DNA TGTGCCAGCAGTCCCCGGACAGGGAATGAGCAGTTCTTC. Protein product: CASSPRTGNEQFF.

V and J are TRBV10-3 and TRBJ2-1; D is possibly TRBD1 (8 bases). The ends were cut back, 7 bases at V and 6 bases at J, with 16 bases in the middle. CDR3 length equals 14 residues. Germline V CDR1 and CDR2: ENHRY, SYGVKD. The chain's CDR3 is CAITGQGGGNEQFF. In DNA form, the CDR3 reads TGTGCCATCACAGGACAGGGAGGGGGCAATGAGCAGTTCTTC.

This clone was picked up one time. The rearrangement uses TRBV5-4 and TRBJ2-5, with 8 bases that match TRBD2. The CDR3 is made up of 14 amino acids. Germline V gene data show CDR1 as SGHNT and CDR2 as YYREEE (reference sequence). Trimming cost V 4 bases and J 2 bases; bases outside gene matches: 4. CDR3 sequence (DNA): TGTGCCAGCAGCCCCGGGACTAGTCAAGAGACCCAGTACTTC. As protein: CASSPGTSQETQYF.

This chain links TRBV9 with TRBJ2-1; either TRBD1 or TRBD2 may supply D (5 bases each). Germline assignment: CDR1 SGDLS and CDR2 YYNGEE. V gave up 10 bases and J gave up 9 bases, with 14 bases separating them. The CDR3 sequence is 11 residues long. This chain's CDR3 is CAGKLGVEQFF. As DNA, the CDR3 is TGTGCCGGAAAACTAGGGGTTGAGCAGTTCTTC.

This chain joins TRBV10-3 and TRBJ1-3, with unresolved D. Germline CDR1 and CDR2: ENHRY and SYGVKD. This CDR3 has 15 residues. Trimming shortened V by 2 bases and J by 0 bases, and 8 bases separated the two germline ends. CDR3 nucleotide sequence: TGTGCCATCAGTGAGAGAGAAACCTCTGGAAACACCATATATTTT. This gives the protein CAISERETSGNTIYF.

This rearrangement joins TRBV7-8 to TRBJ1-5; 10 bases line up with TRBD1. The CDR3 covers 17 residues. Trimming at V came to 3 bases and at J to 6 bases, leaving 11 bases not matched to a gene. CDR1 SGHVS and CDR2 FQNEAQ come from the germline V gene. CDR3 sequence (DNA): TGTGCCAGCAGCTTCGACAGGGGGCTCAGTCTGGGTCAGCCCCAGCATTTT. Translating it yields CASSFDRGLSLGQPQHF.

The chain is built from TRBV9 and TRBJ2-3; D might be TRBD2 (5 bases). Germline loops: CDR1 SGDLS, CDR2 YYNGEE. This CDR3 is 13 amino acids long. V lost 5 bases and J 2 bases, leaving 9 bases between the germline ends. The CDR3 loop reads CASSRDYTDTQYF. CDR3 coding DNA: TGTGCCAGCAGTCGAGACTACACAGATACGCAGTATTTT.

V is TRBV5-8 and J is TRBJ2-7, with D perhaps matching TRBD2 (7 bases). The CDR3 consists of 14 residues. V was trimmed by 4 bases and J by 2 bases, leaving 13 bases between them. The germline gives CDR1 SGHTS, CDR2 YDEGEE. DNA for the CDR3: TGTGCCAGCAGCAGGGCGGGGGCAACCTACGAGCAGTACTTC. As protein: CASSRAGATYEQYF.

The J gene is TRBJ2-7, the V gene TRBV5-1; no reliable D call. CDR1 SGHRS and CDR2 YFSETQ come from the germline V gene. The CDR3 covers 15 residues. Trimming cost V 0 bases and J 6 bases, with 16 bases left between them. The CDR3 protein is CASSLDTVLAPEQYF. CDR3 nucleotide sequence: TGCGCCAGCAGCTTGGATACGGTTCTGGCTCCCGAGCAGTACTTC.

The chain carries TRBV6-5 and TRBJ1-1, with D uncertain. The ends were cut back, 6 bases at V and 5 bases at J, with 16 bases in the middle. Germline V gene lookup returns CDR1 MNHEY and CDR2 SVGAGI. The CDR3 is made up of 14 amino acids. Here the CDR3 reads CASRSPNSFTEAFF. The CDR3 bases are TGTGCCAGCAGATCACCCAACAGCTTTACTGAAGCTTTCTTT.

The rearrangement links TRBV5-1 to TRBJ1-1; D uncertain. CDR1 is SGHRS, CDR2 YFSETQ, per germline. Trimming took off 0 bases at V and 4 bases at J, with 13 bases between the two ends. The CDR3 is 15 amino acids. The CDR3 bases are TGCGCCAGCAGCTTGGTTGGAAGGGCGGGCACTGAAGCTTTCTTT. It encodes CASSLVGRAGTEAFF. The variable domain in full, completed from reference TRBV5-1 and TRBJ1-1, reads KAGVTQTPRYLIKTRGQQVTLSCSPISGHRSVSWYQQTPGQGLQFLFEYFSETQRNKGNFPGRFSGRQFSNSRSEMNVSTLELGDSALYLCASSLVGRAGTEAFFGQGTRLTVV.

Comment on this clone: At the DNA level, this CDR3 is encoded by other sequences in the same sample as well. The CDR3 reads CASSYSPRGYEQYF. In DNA form, the CDR3 reads TGTGCCAGCAGTTACTCGCCCAGGGGCTACGAGCAGTACTTC. The chain employs TRBV6-5 and TRBJ2-7, with D possibly TRBD1 on 6 matching bases. Per germline, CDR1 MNHEY and CDR2 SVGAGI. Trimming left V 0 bases short and J 3 bases short, with 9 bases between. This CDR3 has 14 amino acids.